Listed here are 17 T cell receptor beta chains from one sample, sequenced in a study of cytomegalovirus exposure and HLA in healthy donors. Researchers ran the PCR with 60 Vbeta and 13 Jbeta primers. The protocol was immunoSEQ multiplex PCR, while the TCRdb copy is restricted to in-frame clones and leaves out a portion. Among some 160,000 clones listed, around four fifths were seen once. What was sequenced was PBMCs. The source of these receptors is a male donor in good health and CMV-seronegative.

The chain links TRBV20-1 to TRBJ2-1, with TRBD1 as a possible D gene (5 bases). V dropped 4 bases and J dropped 4 bases, with 5 bases sitting between them. The CDR3 spans 11 residues. Germline CDR1 reads DFQATT; CDR2 reads SNEGSKA (reference sequence). The CDR3 spells CSAKGYNEQFF. The CDR3 DNA sequence: TGCAGTGCTAAGGGGTACAATGAGCAGTTCTTC.

CDR3 in DNA: TGCGCCAGCAGCTTGGCGCGGGGTGGGACCTACGAGCAGTACTTC. Protein sequence: CASSLARGGTYEQYF. This chain connects TRBV5-1 to TRBJ2-7; TRBD2 is a possible D gene (6 bases). Between the trimmed V and J ends, which lost 0 bases and 2 bases, there was a span of 12 bases. This CDR3 contains 15 residues. CDR1 SGHRS and CDR2 YFSETQ come from the germline V gene. Supplemented by reference TRBV5-1 and TRBJ2-7, the full variable domain reads KAGVTQTPRYLIKTRGQQVTLSCSPISGHRSVSWYQQTPGQGLQFLFEYFSETQRNKGNFPGRFSGRQFSNSRSEMNVSTLELGDSALYLCASSLARGGTYEQYFGPGTRLTVT.

This clone was recorded once. Within the sample, other DNA sequences also encode this same CDR3. The chain recombines TRBV7-9 with TRBJ2-1; tentatively, D is TRBD1 (6 bases). This CDR3 has 14 residues. Germline V gives CDR1 SEHNR, CDR2 FQNEAQ (reference sequence). Trimming cost V 6 bases and J 2 bases, with 11 bases left between them. CDR3 coding DNA: TGTGCCAGCAGTTCCTCAGGGGCCTACAATGAGCAGTTCTTC. Encoded protein: CASSSSGAYNEQFF.

This clone appeared a single time. The V gene is TRBV28, the J gene TRBJ2-1; 10 nucleotides agree with TRBD2. Trimming removed 5 bases from V and 8 bases from J; junction bases left unmatched: 9. The CDR3 spans 15 residues. CDR1 is MDHEN, CDR2 SYDVKM, per germline. CDR3 protein: CASSGASGRGHEQFF. CDR3 DNA sequence: TGTGCCAGCAGTGGCGCGAGCGGGAGGGGGCATGAGCAGTTCTTC.

The chain couples TRBV2 to TRBJ2-3; 9 nucleotides align to TRBD2. This CDR3 is built from 15 residues. CDR1 and CDR2 (germline): SNHLY, FYNNEI. V dropped 6 bases and J dropped 0; count of bases not matched to a gene: 4. DNA of the CDR3: TGTGCCAGCAGGGGTCTAGCGGGGAGCACAGATACGCAGTATTTT. Protein product: CASRGLAGSTDTQYF. Supplemented by reference TRBV2 and TRBJ2-3, the full variable domain reads EPEVTQTPSHQVTQMGQEVILRCVPISNHLYFYWYRQILGQKVEFLVSFYNNEISEKSEIFDDQFSVERPDGSNFTLKIRSTKLEDSAMYFCASRGLAGSTDTQYFGPGTRLTVL.

As DNA, the CDR3 is TGCGCCAGCAGCTTCGGACACACAGATGGCTACACCTTC. This gives the protein CASSFGHTDGYTF. The chain combines TRBV5-1 with TRBJ1-2; tentatively, D is TRBD1 (5 bases). There are 13 residues in the CDR3. Germline V CDR1 and CDR2: SGHRS, YFSETQ. The germline V and J ends were trimmed by 2 bases and 6 bases, with 11 bases remaining between them.

V usage is TRBV9 and J usage is TRBJ1-2; 7 nucleotides align to TRBD1. The CDR3 contains 14 residues. With 4 bases clipped from V and 5 bases from J, the junction kept 8 bases outside the gene matches. CDR1 is SGDLS and CDR2 is YYNGEE in the germline V gene. The CDR3 region is CASSPRQGLYGYTF. CDR3 bases: TGTGCCAGCAGCCCTCGACAGGGCTTATATGGCTACACCTTC.

The gene calls are TRBV2 and TRBJ1-2; maybe TRBD1 (6 bases). Trimming removed 6 bases at V and 5 bases at J, with 16 bases between. Looked up from germline, CDR1 is SNHLY and CDR2 is FYNNEI. CDR3 length equals 14 residues. As DNA, the CDR3 is TGTGCCAGCAGCCTGGACAGCCCAGGGTATGGCTACACCTTC. Translation: CASSLDSPGYGYTF.

The chain links TRBV28 to TRBJ1-1; 9 nucleotides match TRBD1. Germline V CDR1 and CDR2: MDHEN, SYDVKM. The CDR3 loop spans 15 amino acids. The ends lost 4 bases at V and 4 bases at J; junction bases unmatched: 7. CDR3 bases: TGTGCCAGCAGTTCGGGGACAGGGTGGCGCACTGAAGCTTTCTTT. Translating it yields CASSSGTGWRTEAFF.

The J gene is TRBJ2-5, the V gene TRBV7-9; 8 nucleotides align to TRBD1. CDR1 is SEHNR and CDR2 is FQNEAQ in the germline V gene (reference sequence). The CDR3 contains 16 residues. J gave up 1 base and V 3 bases, and 7 bases lay outside the gene matches. CDR3 sequence: CASSFIQGAGQETQYF. The CDR3 DNA is TGTGCCAGCAGCTTCATCCAGGGGGCCGGCCAAGAGACCCAGTACTTC.

This chain uses TRBV9 with TRBJ2-3; D is possibly TRBD2 (7 bases). The CDR3 is made up of 15 amino acids. CDR1 SGDLS and CDR2 YYNGEE come from the germline V gene. V lost 3 bases and J 6 bases, leaving 17 bases between the germline ends. CDR3 loop: CASSAWGAGGDTQYF. The CDR3 DNA reads as TGTGCCAGCAGCGCGTGGGGGGCCGGGGGGGATACGCAGTATTTT.

V usage is TRBV28 and J usage is TRBJ1-2; no reliable D call. The V gene's germline CDR1 is MDHEN and CDR2 SYDVKM. The CDR3 is 12 residues long. Trimming removed 6 bases from V and 0 bases from J, with 5 bases in between. CDR3 loop: CASRASNYGYTF. The DNA of the CDR3 is TGTGCCAGCAGGGCTTCTAACTATGGCTACACCTTC.

The chain uses TRBV19 and TRBJ2-1, with D possibly TRBD1 on 7 matching bases. The CDR3 is 13 amino acids. Deletions cut 5 bases from V and 9 bases from J, with 14 bases between. Germline CDR1 is LNHDA and CDR2 is SQIVND (reference sequence). The CDR3 is CASSRAGGFEQFF. The CDR3, as DNA: TGTGCCAGTAGTCGGGCAGGGGGGTTTGAGCAGTTCTTC.

The chain combines TRBV5-6 with TRBJ2-7; possibly TRBD2 for D (5 bases). Germline CDR1 is SGHDT and CDR2 is YYEEEE. The CDR3 spans 16 residues. With 5 bases removed from V and 0 bases from J, the gap between germline ends came to 18 bases. CDR3 coding DNA: TGTGCCAGCAGAGATCTAGCCCCCAGAAGCTCCTACGAGCAGTACTTC. Translated: CASRDLAPRSSYEQYF.

The rearrangement joins TRBV5-1 to TRBJ2-5; D unclear. Trimming left V 4 bases short and J 5 bases short, with 21 bases between. This CDR3 has 16 amino acids. Germline values: CDR1 SGHRS, CDR2 YFSETQ. The CDR3 sequence is CASSQPRQPAQETQYF. Here the CDR3 DNA reads TGCGCCAGCAGCCAACCTCGACAACCCGCGCAGGAGACCCAGTACTTC.

The rearrangement uses TRBV28 and TRBJ2-5; 9 nucleotides agree with TRBD1. V was clipped by 4 bases and J by 4 bases; unmatched bases: 4. Germline V gene sequence: CDR1 MDHEN, CDR2 SYDVKM. The CDR3 runs 14 residues. The CDR3 coding sequence is TGTGCCAGCAGTTCCCGACAGGGGGTAGAGACCCAGTACTTC. This codes for CASSSRQGVETQYF.

This clone was picked up a small number of times. This chain links TRBV21-1 with TRBJ2-5; no check of the table's D call, TRBD2, against the DNA was made. TRBV21-1 is a pseudogene. This CDR3 has 11 residues. CDR3 DNA: TGTGCCAGCAGCCGTCCCTGGGAGCAGTACTTC. Protein sequence: CASSRPWEQYF.